These 20 T cell receptor beta chains share one sample of origin, sequenced in a study of cytomegalovirus exposure and HLA in healthy donors. Use of 60 Vbeta and 13 Jbeta primers characterized the PCR. Libraries were prepared by immunoSEQ multiplex PCR; TCRdb keeps only in-frame clonotypes and omits some of them. The sample lists around 130,000 clones; 70% to 85% were seen once. Material: PBMCs. The receptors come from a middle-aged man in good health and CMV-seronegative.

The rearrangement links TRBV6-6 to TRBJ2-5; possible D gene TRBD1, 6 bases. The CDR3 consists of 12 residues. Germline CDR1 is MNHNY and CDR2 is SVGAGI (reference sequence). Trimming took off 7 bases at V and 3 bases at J, with 9 bases between the two ends. CDR3 in amino acids: CASKQGKETQYF. CDR3 coding DNA: TGTGCCAGCAAGCAGGGGAAAGAGACCCAGTACTTC.

The CDR3 coding sequence is TGTGCCAGCAGCCAAGCCGCAGGGTGGCCCTACAATGAGCAGTTCTTC. Its translation: CASSQAAGWPYNEQFF. The chain carries TRBV14 and TRBJ2-1, with TRBD1 as a possible D gene (5 bases). Trimming stripped 1 base from V and 2 bases from J, with 12 bases between. The CDR3 is 16 residues long. CDR1 is SGHDN and CDR2 is FVKESK in the germline V gene. Full variable domain (rest looked up from reference TRBV14 and TRBJ2-1): EAGVTQFPSHSVIEKGQTVTLRCDPISGHDNLYWYRRVMGKEIKFLLHFVKESKQDESGMPNNRFLAERTGGTYSTLKVQPAELEDSGVYFCASSQAAGWPYNEQFFGPGTRLTVL.

This chain joins TRBV6-6 and TRBJ2-2; no clear D. This CDR3 spans 12 amino acids. CDR1 is MNHNY and CDR2 is SVGAGI in the germline V gene (reference sequence). V was clipped by 5 bases and J by 8 bases, with 9 bases between them. The chain's CDR3 is CASSAPLGELFF. CDR3 DNA sequence: TGTGCCAGCAGTGCGCCCTTAGGGGAGCTGTTTTTT.

This clone was counted between two and nine times. This chain uses TRBV28 with TRBJ2-1; 9 positions agree with TRBD2. The V and J ends lost 6 bases and 0 bases, in that order; junction bases with no gene match: 15. CDR1 is MDHEN, CDR2 SYDVKM, per germline. The CDR3 covers 19 residues. This CDR3 reads CASREGEAGGPYSYNEQFF. For the CDR3, the DNA is TGTGCCAGCAGAGAGGGCGAAGCGGGAGGACCTTACTCCTACAATGAGCAGTTCTTC.

The rearrangement joins TRBV6-1 to TRBJ2-5, with TRBD2 matching 7 bases. Germline lookup yields CDR1 MNHNS and CDR2 SASEGT. V dropped 1 base and J dropped 4; count of bases not matched to a gene: 6. This CDR3 spans 15 amino acids. The CDR3 here is CASSEVAGAGETQYF. CDR3 nucleotides: TGTGCCAGCAGTGAAGTCGCGGGAGCGGGAGAGACCCAGTACTTC.

The chain is built from TRBV28 and TRBJ1-1; no reliable D call. CDR1 and CDR2 (germline): MDHEN, SYDVKM. There are 13 residues in the CDR3. V lost 4 bases, J lost 0 bases, and 6 bases lay in between. CDR3 in amino acids: CASSSLMNTEAFF. The CDR3 DNA is TGTGCCAGCAGTTCCCTTATGAACACTGAAGCTTTCTTT.

The chain employs TRBV5-6 and TRBJ1-2; 11 positions match TRBD1. J lost 7 bases, V lost 0 bases, and 5 bases had no gene match. The CDR3 loop spans 15 amino acids. In germline, CDR1 is SGHDT, CDR2 YYEEEE. The CDR3 is CASSLGDRGNGGYTF. The CDR3 region has the DNA TGTGCCAGCAGCTTGGGGGACAGGGGGAACGGTGGCTACACCTTC.

This clone was recorded only once. This chain connects TRBV5-1 to TRBJ2-3, with TRBD2 matching 11 bases. CDR1 and CDR2 from the germline V gene are SGHRS and YFSETQ. This CDR3 is built from 16 residues. With 0 bases clipped from V and 2 bases from J, the junction kept 2 bases outside the gene matches. This CDR3 reads CASSLVGLAATDTQYF. The CDR3 DNA reads TGCGCCAGCAGCTTGGTGGGACTAGCGGCCACAGATACGCAGTATTTT.

The rearrangement joins TRBV5-1 to TRBJ2-2, with 9 bases aligning to TRBD2. The CDR3 extends over 18 amino acids. Germline-derived CDR1 and CDR2 are SGHRS and YFSETQ. V shed 0 bases, J shed 1 base, and the junction held 7 bases outside the gene matches. The CDR3 loop reads CASSLGLAGIGNTGELFF. The DNA for the CDR3 is TGCGCCAGCAGCTTGGGTCTAGCGGGAATTGGGAACACCGGGGAGCTGTTTTTT. The variable domain in full, completed from reference TRBV5-1 and TRBJ2-2, reads KAGVTQTPRYLIKTRGQQVTLSCSPISGHRSVSWYQQTPGQGLQFLFEYFSETQRNKGNFPGRFSGRQFSNSRSEMNVSTLELGDSALYLCASSLGLAGIGNTGELFFGEGSRLTVL.

This clone was seen a single time. This chain uses TRBV11-2 with TRBJ2-5; D is perhaps TRBD2 (6 bases). The J call is in doubt because the DNA end fits TRBJ2-7 better. From germline, CDR1 is SGHAT and CDR2 FQNNGV. The CDR3 sequence is 15 residues long. The CDR3 DNA follows: TGTGCCAGCAGCTTCGGTAGTCCGGGAGTCTACGAGCAGTACTTC. Protein product: CASSFGSPGVYEQYF.

The CDR3 sequence is CASSQVRVETGELFF. CDR3 coding DNA: TGTGCCAGCAGCCAAGTGAGGGTTGAAACCGGGGAGCTGTTTTTT. V gene TRBV14 combines with J gene TRBJ2-2, with TRBD2 as a possible D gene (5 bases). CDR3 size: 15 residues. The germline V gene has CDR1 SGHDN and CDR2 FVKESK. V was cut by 1 base and J by 5 bases, with 11 bases left in between.

V usage is TRBV9 and J usage is TRBJ2-7, with TRBD1 matching 8 bases. The CDR3 totals 14 residues. Germline lookup yields CDR1 SGDLS and CDR2 YYNGEE. J was trimmed by 4 bases and V by 4 bases; bases with no gene match: 7. In DNA, the CDR3 is TGTGCCAGCAGCCAGAGGACAGGGAATTACGAGCAGTACTTC. The encoded protein is CASSQRTGNYEQYF.

The chain recombines TRBV27 with TRBJ2-5; 7 positions agree with TRBD2. The CDR3 sequence is 13 residues long. With 4 bases clipped from V and 2 bases from J, the junction kept 1 base outside the gene matches. From germline, CDR1 is MNHEY and CDR2 SMNVEV (reference sequence). The CDR3 region is CASSWGGQETQYF. In DNA, the CDR3 is TGTGCCAGCAGTTGGGGGGGACAAGAGACCCAGTACTTC.

This clone turned up a few times. The CDR3 spells CASSSRDRGVTEAFF. CDR3 bases: TGTGCCAGCAGTTCCCGGGACAGGGGGGTCACTGAAGCTTTCTTT. This chain uses TRBV28 with TRBJ1-1, with TRBD1 identical over 11 bases. CDR3 length equals 15 residues. Germline CDR1 and CDR2: MDHEN and SYDVKM. Trimming cost V 4 bases and J 4 bases; bases outside gene matches: 5.

CDR3 nucleotide sequence: TGTGCCAGCATTCGCCCCAAGGACAAGGCTAACTATGGCTACACCTTC. As protein: CASIRPKDKANYGYTF. V is TRBV5-6 and J is TRBJ1-2; possibly TRBD1 for D (5 bases). The CDR3 covers 16 residues. The V gene's germline CDR1 is SGHDT and CDR2 YYEEEE. The V end was cut by 6 bases, the J end by 0 bases, with 18 bases between.

This clone was picked up one time. The chain combines TRBV27 with TRBJ1-6, with D hard to call. The length of the CDR3 is 15 residues. Germline V gene lookup returns CDR1 MNHEY and CDR2 SMNVEV (reference sequence). V was cut by 2 bases and J by 0 bases, with 5 bases left in between. CDR3 sequence reads: CASSLSSSYNSPLHF. The CDR3 DNA sequence: TGTGCCAGCAGTTTAAGTAGCTCCTATAATTCACCCCTCCACTTT.

This clone came up once. J is TRBJ1-4 and V is TRBV11-2; D uncertain. The CDR3 is 15 residues long. Trimming took 0 bases from V and 4 from J, leaving 9 bases between them. Germline-derived CDR1 and CDR2 are SGHAT and FQNNGV. CDR3 in DNA: TGTGCCAGCAGCTTAGAATGGTCGGGTAATGAAAAACTGTTTTTT. The encoded protein is CASSLEWSGNEKLFF.

This clone turned up a few times. The rearrangement joins TRBV6-5 to TRBJ2-3; maybe TRBD1 (6 bases). Looked up from germline, CDR1 is MNHEY and CDR2 is SVGAGI. V was pared by 2 bases and J by 5 bases, with 11 bases between. The CDR3 has 14 amino acids. The CDR3: CASSYMADRDTQYF. Here the CDR3 DNA reads TGTGCCAGCAGTTACATGGCGGACAGAGATACGCAGTATTTT.

The chain joins TRBV28 to TRBJ1-1; D remains unclear. The V and J ends lost 3 bases and 1 base respectively, with 18 bases between them. This CDR3 has 17 amino acids. Germline V lookup: CDR1 MDHEN, CDR2 SYDVKM. The CDR3 bases are TGTGCCAGCAGTTTGAACCTAGATAGCGAAAGGAACACTGAAGCTTTCTTT. It is translated as CASSLNLDSERNTEAFF.

This clone was found a few times. The chain carries TRBV9 and TRBJ2-3, with D tentatively TRBD2 (5 bases). This CDR3 has 16 amino acids. V lost 0 bases to trimming and J lost 1 base, with 12 bases between them. From germline, CDR1 is SGDLS and CDR2 YYNGEE. Here the CDR3 reads CASSVVEGWGTDTQYF. CDR3 nucleotide sequence: TGTGCCAGCAGCGTAGTCGAGGGATGGGGCACAGATACGCAGTATTTT.